These T cell receptor beta chains were read from a single sample in a study. Each CDR3 protein is one row after TCRdb ran MiXCR on the RT-PCR reads. The data hold about 680,000 distinct CDR3 sequences, with 12% to 15% observed a single time. Specimen: memory CD4+ T cells from blood. These TCRs come from a female donor in good health, serving as a healthy control. Each CDR3 is given with its conserved first and last residue. The D gene is left open where the match is weak. Size is omitted from some rows. Given values are once, few, many or a class for expanded clones.

abundance,d_gene,v_gene,j_gene,CDR3aa,CDR3nt
NA,NA,TRBV12-3/TRBV12-4,TRBJ1-2,CASSLAAAGLEGYTF,TGTGCCAGCAGTTTGGCGGCAGCGGGATTAGAGGGCTACACCTTC
NA,TRBD1,TRBV7-3,TRBJ2-4,CASSQPYRGLAKNIQYF,TGTGCCAGCAGCCAACCCTACAGGGGGCTAGCCAAAAACATTCAGTACTTC
NA,NA,TRBV7-2,TRBJ2-3,CASSPMGILADTQYF,TGTGCCAGCAGCCCTATGGGGATCCTTGCAGATACGCAGTATTTT
once,TRBD2,TRBV7-2,TRBJ2-3,CASSLAGGRVGDTQYF,TGTGCCAGCAGCCTCGCGGGGGGGCGAGTAGGAGATACGCAGTATTTT
NA,NA,TRBV12-3/TRBV12-4,TRBJ1-5,CASSLVGGTPQHF,TGTGCCAGCAGTTTAGTAGGGGGGACCCCCCAGCATTTT
few,NA,TRBV6-2/TRBV6-3,TRBJ1-5,CASSRQAANGNQPQHF,TGTGCCAGCAGTCGACAGGCAGCGAACGGCAATCAGCCCCAGCATTTT
many,TRBD2,TRBV12-3/TRBV12-4,TRBJ2-7,CASSPGGSGSYEQYF,TGTGCCAGCAGCCCCGGTGGTAGCGGGAGCTACGAGCAGTACTTC
NA,NA,TRBV5-1,TRBJ1-4,CASGREGPNEKLFF,TGCGCCAGTGGTCGGGAGGGACCGAATGAAAAACTGTTTTTT
few,NA,TRBV7-2,TRBJ1-5,CASSQTGQPSNQPQHF,TGTGCCAGCAGCCAGACGGGACAACCTAGCAATCAGCCCCAGCATTTT
many,NA,TRBV12-3/TRBV12-4,TRBJ1-6,CASSLRQANSPLHF,TGTGCCAGCAGTTTACGACAGGCTAATTCACCCCTCCACTTT
few,NA,TRBV6-2/TRBV6-3,TRBJ2-5,CASSYPDPARTQYF,TGTGCCAGCAGTTACCCGGACCCTGCAAGGACCCAGTACTTC
few,TRBD2,TRBV7-2,TRBJ2-5,CASSSQPLAGGETQYF,TGTGCCAGCAGCTCCCAACCTTTAGCGGGAGGAGAGACCCAGTACTTC
NA,NA,TRBV18,TRBJ2-3,CASSPPQRSSTDTQYF,TGTGCCAGCTCACCACCCCAGCGGTCTAGCACAGATACGCAGTATTTT